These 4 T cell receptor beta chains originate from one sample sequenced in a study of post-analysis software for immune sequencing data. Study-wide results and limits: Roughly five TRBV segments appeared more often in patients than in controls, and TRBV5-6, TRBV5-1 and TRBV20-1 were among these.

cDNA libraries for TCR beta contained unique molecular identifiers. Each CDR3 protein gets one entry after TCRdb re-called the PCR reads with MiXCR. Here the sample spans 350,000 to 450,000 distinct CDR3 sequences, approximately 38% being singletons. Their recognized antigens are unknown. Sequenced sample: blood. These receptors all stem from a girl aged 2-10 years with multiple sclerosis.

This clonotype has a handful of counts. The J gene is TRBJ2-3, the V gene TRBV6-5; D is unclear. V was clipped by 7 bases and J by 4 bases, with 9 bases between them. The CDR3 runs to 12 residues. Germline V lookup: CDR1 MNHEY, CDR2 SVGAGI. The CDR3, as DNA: TGTGCCAGCAAGGCCGACGCAGATACGCAGTATTTT. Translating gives CASKADADTQYF.

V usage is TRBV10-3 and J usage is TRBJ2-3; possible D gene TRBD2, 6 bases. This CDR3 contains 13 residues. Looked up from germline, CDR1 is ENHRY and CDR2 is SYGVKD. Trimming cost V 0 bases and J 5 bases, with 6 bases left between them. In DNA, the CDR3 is TGTGCCATCAGTGAGTCGGAGGGAGATACGCAGTATTTT. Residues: CAISESEGDTQYF.

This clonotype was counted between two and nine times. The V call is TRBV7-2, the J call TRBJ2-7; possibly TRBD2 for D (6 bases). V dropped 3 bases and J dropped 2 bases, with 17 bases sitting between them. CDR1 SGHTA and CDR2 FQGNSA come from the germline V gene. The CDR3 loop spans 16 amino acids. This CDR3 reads CASSFGTGGVAYEQYF. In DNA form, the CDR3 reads TGTGCCAGCAGCTTTGGTACCGGCGGGGTTGCCTACGAGCAGTACTTC.

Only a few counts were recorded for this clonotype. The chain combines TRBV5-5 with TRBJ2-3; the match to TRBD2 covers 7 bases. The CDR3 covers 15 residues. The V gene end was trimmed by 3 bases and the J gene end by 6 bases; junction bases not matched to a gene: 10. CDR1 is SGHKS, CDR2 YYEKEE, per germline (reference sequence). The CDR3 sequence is CASSWGGTLRDTQYF. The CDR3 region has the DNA TGTGCCAGCAGCTGGGGGGGGACTCTCCGGGATACGCAGTATTTT.